This TCR beta chain was sequenced in a study of T cell responses to AZD1222 COVID-19 vaccine. Study-wide points: The repertoires were collected only after the peak T cell response.

This CDR3 contains 15 residues. V lost 6 bases and J lost 1; bases outside the gene matches: 3. Germline V gene lookup returns CDR1 SNHLY and CDR2 FYNNEI. The sample holds one count of this clone. Its target is not known. Produced via immunoSEQ multiplex PCR; TCRdb's table is partial and in-frame only. The repertoire consists of about 86,000 clones, with approximately 78% occurring once and the leading ten covering 20% to 25%. The starting material was peripheral blood, obtained on day 0 of AZD1222 vaccination. The TCR was taken from an adult in good health. The chain links TRBV2 to TRBJ1-1; 12 bases fit TRBD1. In DNA form, the CDR3 reads TGTGCCAGCAGCGGGACAGGGGGCGCGAACACTGAAGCTTTCTTT. Its protein is CASSGTGGANTEAFF.